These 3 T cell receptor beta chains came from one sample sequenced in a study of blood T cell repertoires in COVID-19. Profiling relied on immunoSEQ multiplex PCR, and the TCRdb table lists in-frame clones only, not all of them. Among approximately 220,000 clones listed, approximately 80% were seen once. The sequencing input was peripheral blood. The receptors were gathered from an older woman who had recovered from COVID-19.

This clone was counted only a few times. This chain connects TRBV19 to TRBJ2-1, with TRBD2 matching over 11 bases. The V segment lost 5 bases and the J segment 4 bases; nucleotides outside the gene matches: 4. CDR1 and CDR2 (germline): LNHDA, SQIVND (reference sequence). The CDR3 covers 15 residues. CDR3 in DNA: TGTGCCAGTAGTCCGGGACTAGCGGAATACAATGAGCAGTTCTTC. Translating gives CASSPGLAEYNEQFF.

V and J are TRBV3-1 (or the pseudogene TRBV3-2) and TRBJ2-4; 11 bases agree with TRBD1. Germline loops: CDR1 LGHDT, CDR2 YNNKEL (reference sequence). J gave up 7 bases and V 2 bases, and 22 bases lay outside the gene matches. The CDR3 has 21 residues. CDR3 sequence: CASSQPLGGGTGGMLSNIQYF. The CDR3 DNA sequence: TGTGCCAGCAGCCAACCCCTCGGAGGCGGGACAGGGGGAATGTTATCGAACATTCAGTACTTC.

The CDR3 nucleotides read TGTGCCAGCAGCCCAGGGGCGGGCTACACCTTC. This translates into CASSPGAGYTF. The chain carries TRBV6-6 and TRBJ1-2, with a tentative D call TRBD1 (6 bases). This CDR3 has 11 residues. The germline V gene encodes CDR1 MNHNY and CDR2 SVGAGI (reference sequence). V was shortened by 6 bases and J by 8 bases, with 10 bases between the two germline ends.